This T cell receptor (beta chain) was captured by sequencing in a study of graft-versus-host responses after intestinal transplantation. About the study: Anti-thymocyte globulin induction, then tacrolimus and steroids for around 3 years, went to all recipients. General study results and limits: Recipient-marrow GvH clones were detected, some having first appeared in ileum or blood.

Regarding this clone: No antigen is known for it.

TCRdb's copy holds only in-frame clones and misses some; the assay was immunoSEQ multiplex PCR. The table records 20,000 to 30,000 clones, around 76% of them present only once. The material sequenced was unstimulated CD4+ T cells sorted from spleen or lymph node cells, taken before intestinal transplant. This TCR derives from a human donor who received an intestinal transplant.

CDR3 nucleotide sequence: TGCGCCAGCAGCTCATCCTTGATACAGGGGGCGGATGGCTACACCTTC. This translates into CASSSSLIQGADGYTF. J is TRBJ1-2 and V is TRBV5-1, with TRBD1 identical over 9 bases. This CDR3 contains 16 residues. With V trimmed by 3 bases and J by 6 bases, 12 bases remained unmatched. Germline assignment: CDR1 SGHRS and CDR2 YFSETQ.